These 17 T cell receptor beta chains were sequenced from one sample in a study of beta chain features in type 1 diabetes (dated by TCRdb to the late 2010s). The library was produced with the immunoSEQ multiplex PCR assay. The High Capacity cDNA Reverse Transcription Kit was used to reverse transcribe all of the isolated RNA, meaning that expressed TCRB transcripts were what got sequenced. Entries here come from immuneACCESS through TCRdb and include only in-frame sequences with V and J called. Some clones fail to appear in such tables; in the studies checked, an unresolved V gene covers under half of the shortfall, and the cause of the remainder is unknown. The sample table records more than 300,000 clones; 6.5% to 10% of these occur just once. 0.44% of the sample is in the top ten clones. Source material: central memory CD4+ T cells from blood. These TCRs come from a woman aged 18-29 years in good health.

This clone was detected a few times. The chain couples TRBV5-4 to TRBJ2-1, with 11 bases aligning to TRBD2. The CDR3 covers 15 residues. V shed 1 base, J shed 8 bases, and the junction held 5 bases outside the gene matches. Germline assignment: CDR1 SGHNT and CDR2 YYREEE (reference sequence). The CDR3 protein is CASSLSSGRVYEQFF. CDR3 in DNA: TGTGCCAGCAGCTTGAGTAGCGGGAGGGTCTATGAGCAGTTCTTC.

This chain links TRBV5-4 with TRBJ2-1, with a possible D match to TRBD2 (6 bases). Germline CDR1 is SGHNT and CDR2 is YYREEE (reference sequence). This CDR3 is 15 amino acids long. The V gene lost 4 bases and the J gene lost 7 bases, with 18 bases spanning the gap. CDR3 DNA: TGTGCCAGCAGCACGTCGATCTCAGGAGGGAATGAGCAGTTCTTC. As protein: CASSTSISGGNEQFF.

On this clone itself: The sample carries other DNA sequences with the same CDR3. The CDR3 DNA sequence: TGTGCCAGCTCCCGGGACAGGGATGGCTACGAGCAGTACTTC. Amino acid sequence: CASSRDRDGYEQYF. The chain couples TRBV6-1 to TRBJ2-7, with 9 bases identical to TRBD1. V was pared by 8 bases and J by 3 bases, with 8 bases of the junction left unmatched. Germline CDR1 reads MNHNS; CDR2 reads SASEGT. The CDR3 runs to 14 residues.

CDR3 amino acids: CASSSTLGGTDTQYF. The DNA for the CDR3 is TGTGCCAGCAGCTCGACTTTAGGGGGCACAGATACGCAGTATTTT. The rearrangement uses TRBV7-3 and TRBJ2-3, with D tentatively TRBD1 (5 bases). Trimming stripped 4 bases from V and 1 base from J, with 12 bases between. Germline V gene data show CDR1 as SGHTA and CDR2 as FQGTGA. CDR3 length: 15 residues. Variable domain in full (rest from reference TRBV7-3 and TRBJ2-3): GAGVSQTPSNKVTEKGKYVELRCDPISGHTALYWYRQSLGQGPEFLIYFQGTGAADDSGLPNDRFFAVRPEGSVSTLKIQRTERGDSAVYLCASSSTLGGTDTQYFGPGTRLTVL.

The chain couples TRBV9 to TRBJ2-5; 8 nucleotides align to TRBD2. V lost 0 bases, J lost 5 bases, and 6 bases stayed unmatched. This CDR3 comprises 15 residues. The V gene's germline CDR1 is SGDLS and CDR2 YYNGEE. The CDR3 coding sequence is TGTGCCAGCAGCGTAGGGGGACTAGGAGTGGAGACCCAGTACTTC. This gives the protein CASSVGGLGVETQYF.

This clone was seen more than once but under ten times. The J gene is TRBJ2-3, the V gene TRBV11-2; D is uncertain. Deletions cut 4 bases from V and 2 bases from J, with 7 bases between. The germline gives CDR1 SGHAT, CDR2 FQNNGV. CDR3 length: 13 amino acids. CDR3 residues: CASSSRATDTQYF. CDR3 nucleotide sequence: TGTGCCAGCAGCTCCCGGGCCACAGATACGCAGTATTTT.

The V gene is TRBV2, the J gene TRBJ2-2; 13 bases are a match to TRBD2. Unmatched junction bases numbered 5, after V lost 4 bases and J lost 6 bases. CDR3 length equals 16 residues. The germline V gene encodes CDR1 SNHLY and CDR2 FYNNEI. The CDR3 sequence: CASSVLAGGYPGELFF. The CDR3 DNA sequence: TGTGCCAGCAGTGTACTAGCGGGAGGGTACCCCGGGGAGCTGTTTTTT. Drawing the rest from reference TRBV2 and TRBJ2-2, the complete variable domain is EPEVTQTPSHQVTQMGQEVILRCVPISNHLYFYWYRQILGQKVEFLVSFYNNEISEKSEIFDDQFSVERPDGSNFTLKIRSTKLEDSAMYFCASSVLAGGYPGELFFGEGSRLTVL.

The V and J genes are TRBV2 and TRBJ1-5; TRBD1 matches 7 bases. In germline, CDR1 is SNHLY, CDR2 FYNNEI. Trimming cost V 6 bases and J 5 bases; bases outside gene matches: 10. The CDR3 runs to 15 residues. The DNA for the CDR3 is TGTGCCAGCAGCCGCGACAGGGTTTTACATCAGCCCCAGCATTTT. It translates to CASSRDRVLHQPQHF.

The chain recombines TRBV4-1 with TRBJ2-5; D unresolved. With 1 base removed from V and 5 bases from J, the gap between germline ends came to 8 bases. The germline CDR1 and CDR2 sequences are MGHRA and YSYEKL. This CDR3 has 13 residues. The CDR3 DNA is TGCGCCAGCAGCCAAGGAGGTCTCGAGACCCAGTACTTC. As protein: CASSQGGLETQYF.

V is TRBV10-3 and J is TRBJ2-3, with TRBD1 as a possible D gene (5 bases). Trimming removed 3 bases at V and 4 bases at J, with 14 bases between. Germline V gene lookup returns CDR1 ENHRY and CDR2 SYGVKD. The CDR3 has 15 amino acids. CDR3 sequence reads: CAISDGRDAPDTQYF. CDR3 nucleotides: TGTGCCATCAGTGACGGCAGGGATGCGCCAGATACGCAGTATTTT.

In its sample, this clone was seen many times. The chain employs TRBV7-2 and TRBJ2-6; no definite D call. CDR1 SGHTA and CDR2 FQGNSA come from the germline V gene. This CDR3 region has 18 residues. Trimming left V 5 bases short and J 2 bases short, with 19 bases between. The CDR3 here is CASSLNAMGLTGANVLTF. Written as DNA, the CDR3 is TGTGCCAGCAGCCTTAATGCAATGGGTCTTACTGGGGCCAACGTCCTGACTTTC.

This clone was seen ten or more times. The chain uses TRBV5-5 and TRBJ1-1, with TRBD1 matching 8 bases. CDR1 and CDR2 from the germline V gene are SGHKS and YYEKEE (reference sequence). This CDR3 region has 15 residues. Germline trimming cut 0 bases from V and 1 base from J; bases unmatched to any gene: 2. CDR3 sequence: CASSLAGTGNTEAFF. The CDR3 nucleotides read TGTGCCAGCAGCTTGGCGGGGACAGGGAACACTGAAGCTTTCTTT.

This chain connects TRBV14 to TRBJ2-2, with 8 bases matching TRBD1. CDR3 length: 16 residues. V shed 3 bases, J shed 6 bases, and the junction held 9 bases outside the gene matches. Germline lookup yields CDR1 SGHDN and CDR2 FVKESK. In DNA form, the CDR3 reads TGTGCCAGCAGCCAGATCAAAGGACAGGGTTCCGGGGAGCTGTTTTTT. As protein: CASSQIKGQGSGELFF.

This clone was seen a few times. The V and J genes are TRBV10-1 and TRBJ2-7; TRBD2 might be the D (5 bases). V lost 1 base and J 7 bases, leaving 11 bases between the germline ends. This CDR3 has 13 residues. The germline V gene encodes CDR1 WNHNN and CDR2 SYGVQD (reference sequence). CDR3 DNA sequence: TGCGCCAGCAGTGAGTGGGAGCGAGGAGAGCAGTACTTC. Amino acid sequence: CASSEWERGEQYF.

The chain has TRBV7-9 and TRBJ2-1, with TRBD1 matching 7 bases. Trimming cost V 4 bases and J 9 bases; bases outside gene matches: 12. CDR1 is SEHNR and CDR2 is FQNEAQ in the germline V gene (reference sequence). The CDR3 contains 15 residues. The CDR3 DNA reads as TGTGCCAGCAGCTCACGAGGGGGCTACCTGGGTGAGCAGTTCTTC. Protein: CASSSRGGYLGEQFF. Combining the CDR3 with reference TRBV7-9 and TRBJ2-1 gives the whole variable domain DTGVSQNPRHKITKRGQNVTFRCDPISEHNRLYWYRQTLGQGPEFLTYFQNEAQLEKSRLLSDRFSAERPKGSFSTLEIQRTEQGDSAMYLCASSSRGGYLGEQFFGPGTRLTVL.

This chain uses TRBV11-2 with TRBJ2-2, with 7 bases matching TRBD2. Germline V CDR1 and CDR2: SGHAT, FQNNGV. The ends lost 1 base at V and 6 bases at J; junction bases unmatched: 5. This CDR3 spans 15 amino acids. The CDR3 coding sequence is TGTGCCAGCAGCTTAGCCGGGAGGCTGTCCGGGGAGCTGTTTTTT. Protein: CASSLAGRLSGELFF.

The rearrangement links TRBV7-9 to TRBJ2-1; D unresolved. Between the trimmed V and J ends, which lost 4 bases and 9 bases, there was a span of 10 bases. Germline CDR1 is SEHNR and CDR2 is FQNEAQ (reference sequence). The CDR3 totals 12 residues. The CDR3: CASSSYTGEQFF. In nucleotides, the CDR3 is TGTGCCAGCAGCTCGTATACCGGTGAGCAGTTCTTC.